This is a list of T cell receptor beta chains from one sample in a study of blood T cell repertoires in COVID-19. Assay: immunoSEQ multiplex PCR; the TCRdb copy retains only in-frame clones and omits some. The sample lists around 30,000 clones, roughly 65% occurring once. The specimen was peripheral blood. The origin of the receptors is a human donor in a cohort sampled during active COVID-19. Each CDR3 is given with its conserved first and last residue. The order of the fields is clone size, D gene, J gene, V gene, CDR3 length, CDR3 DNA, CDR3 protein. A D gene is named only where the DNA matches it firmly. Expanded clones are given a class, and other clones once, few, many or no size at all.

>.|TRBD1|TRBJ1-4|TRBV27|16
TGTGCCAGCAGTTTATATGGACAGGGTTCTAATGAAAAACTGTTTTTT
CASSLYGQGSNEKLFF
>.|.|TRBJ2-2|TRBV7-6|15
TGTGCCAGCAGCCCGGTAGAGACGGCGGCCGGGGAGCTGTTTTTT
CASSPVETAAGELFF
>.|TRBD1|TRBJ2-7|TRBV18|15
TGTGCCAGCTCACCAATGACAGGGTATTCCTACGAGCAGTACTTC
CASSPMTGYSYEQYF
>once|TRBD1|TRBJ2-3|TRBV5-1|14
TGCGCCAGCACTGGTCCCGGGACAGGGGATACGCAGTATTTT
CASTGPGTGDTQYF
>.|.|TRBJ1-5|TRBV19|15
TGTGCCAGTAGTAGCAACCCGCGAGGCAATCAGCCCCAGCATTTT
CASSSNPRGNQPQHF
>.|TRBD2|TRBJ2-5|TRBV11-2|16
TGTGCCAGCAGCTTAGGACTAGCGGGATTCCAAGAGACCCAGTACTTC
CASSLGLAGFQETQYF
>.|TRBD1|TRBJ2-7|TRBV24-1|14
TGTGCCACCAGTGAAACAGGGGGCGCGGGGGAGCAGTACTTC
CATSETGGAGEQYF
>.|.|TRBJ1-3|TRBV24-1|15
TGTGCCACCAGTGATTCTCGAACAGTGGGAAACACCATATATTTT
CATSDSRTVGNTIYF
>.|.|TRBJ1-2|TRBV6-6|13
TGTGCCAGCAGGACAGACCGATCCTATGGCTACACCTTC
CASRTDRSYGYTF
>.|TRBD1|TRBJ1-2|TRBV7-3|14
TGTGCCAGCAGCTCGACAGGGGAATCTATGGGCTACACCTTC
CASSSTGESMGYTF
>many|.|TRBJ2-1|TRBV28|13
TGTGCCAGCAGCCACAGCTACTACAATGAGCAGTTCTTC
CASSHSYYNEQFF
>.|TRBD1|TRBJ1-2|TRBV18|12
TGTGCCAGCTCACCGGGACAGGGCGGCTACACCTTC
CASSPGQGGYTF